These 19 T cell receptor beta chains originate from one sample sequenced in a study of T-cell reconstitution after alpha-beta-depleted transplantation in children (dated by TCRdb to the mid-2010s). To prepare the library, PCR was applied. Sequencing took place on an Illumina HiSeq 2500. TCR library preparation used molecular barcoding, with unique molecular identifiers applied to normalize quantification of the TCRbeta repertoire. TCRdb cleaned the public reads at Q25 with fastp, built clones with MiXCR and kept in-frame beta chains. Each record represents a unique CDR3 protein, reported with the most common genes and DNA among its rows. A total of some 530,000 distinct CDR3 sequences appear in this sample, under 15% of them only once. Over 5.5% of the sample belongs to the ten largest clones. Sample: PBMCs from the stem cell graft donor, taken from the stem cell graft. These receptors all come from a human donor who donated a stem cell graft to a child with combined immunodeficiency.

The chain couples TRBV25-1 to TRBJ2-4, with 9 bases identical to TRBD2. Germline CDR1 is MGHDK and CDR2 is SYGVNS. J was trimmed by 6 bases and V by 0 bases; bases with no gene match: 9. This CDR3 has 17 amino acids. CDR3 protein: CASSEYGLAGVGNIQYF. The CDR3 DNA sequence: TGTGCCAGCAGTGAATATGGGTTAGCGGGAGTGGGAAACATTCAGTACTTC.

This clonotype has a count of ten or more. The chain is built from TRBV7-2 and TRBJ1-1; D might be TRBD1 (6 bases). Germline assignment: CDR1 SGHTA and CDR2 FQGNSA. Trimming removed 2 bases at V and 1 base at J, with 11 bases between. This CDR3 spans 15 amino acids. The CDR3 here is CASSLLGGRNTEAFF. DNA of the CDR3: TGTGCCAGCAGCTTACTCGGGGGCAGGAACACTGAAGCTTTCTTT. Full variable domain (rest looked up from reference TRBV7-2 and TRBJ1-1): GAGVSQSPSNKVTEKGKDVELRCDPISGHTALYWYRQSLGQGLEFLIYFQGNSAPDKSGLPSDRFSAERTGGSVSTLTIQRTQQEDSAVYLCASSLLGGRNTEAFFGQGTRLTVV.

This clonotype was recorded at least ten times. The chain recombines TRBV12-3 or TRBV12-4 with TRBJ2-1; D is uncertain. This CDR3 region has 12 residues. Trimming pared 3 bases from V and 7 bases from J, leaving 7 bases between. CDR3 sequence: CASSFVRNEQFF. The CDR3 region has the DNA TGTGCCAGCAGTTTTGTGAGGAATGAGCAGTTCTTC.

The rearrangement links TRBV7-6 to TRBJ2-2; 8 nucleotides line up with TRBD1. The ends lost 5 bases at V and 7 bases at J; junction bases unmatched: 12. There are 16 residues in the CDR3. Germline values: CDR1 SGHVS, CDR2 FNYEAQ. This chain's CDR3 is CASSPEAGGYNGELFF. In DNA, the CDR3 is TGTGCCAGCAGCCCCGAGGCAGGGGGCTATAACGGGGAGCTGTTTTTT.

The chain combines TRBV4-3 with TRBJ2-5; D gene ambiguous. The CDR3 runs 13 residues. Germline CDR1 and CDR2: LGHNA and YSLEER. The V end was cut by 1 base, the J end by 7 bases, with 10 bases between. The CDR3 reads CASSQVLGGTQYF. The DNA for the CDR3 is TGCGCCAGCAGCCAAGTTCTAGGTGGGACCCAGTACTTC.

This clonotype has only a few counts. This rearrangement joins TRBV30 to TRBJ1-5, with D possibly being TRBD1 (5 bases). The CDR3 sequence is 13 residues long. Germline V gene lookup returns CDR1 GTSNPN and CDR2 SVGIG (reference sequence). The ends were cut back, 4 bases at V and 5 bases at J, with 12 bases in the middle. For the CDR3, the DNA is TGTGCCTGGAAAGGGGCAGGTGATCAGCCCCAGCATTTT. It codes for CAWKGAGDQPQHF.

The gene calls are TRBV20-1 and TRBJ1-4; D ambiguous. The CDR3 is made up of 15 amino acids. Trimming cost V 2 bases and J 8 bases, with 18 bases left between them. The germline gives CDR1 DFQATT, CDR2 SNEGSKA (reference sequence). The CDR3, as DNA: TGCAGTGCTAGATCCCCGGGCCTCGGGATGGAAAAACTGTTTTTT. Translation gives CSARSPGLGMEKLFF.

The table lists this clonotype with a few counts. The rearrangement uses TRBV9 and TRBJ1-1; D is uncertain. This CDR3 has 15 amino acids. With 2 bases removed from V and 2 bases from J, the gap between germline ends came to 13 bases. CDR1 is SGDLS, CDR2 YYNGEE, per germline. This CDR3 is CASSVGGNVNTEAFF. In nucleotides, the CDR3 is TGTGCCAGCAGCGTCGGAGGGAACGTAAACACTGAAGCTTTCTTT.

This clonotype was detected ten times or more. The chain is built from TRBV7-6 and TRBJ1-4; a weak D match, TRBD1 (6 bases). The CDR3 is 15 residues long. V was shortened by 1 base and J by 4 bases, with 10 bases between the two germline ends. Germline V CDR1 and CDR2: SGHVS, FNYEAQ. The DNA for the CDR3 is TGTGCCAGCAGCTTAGTGAGCAGGGGTAATGAAAAACTGTTTTTT. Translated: CASSLVSRGNEKLFF.

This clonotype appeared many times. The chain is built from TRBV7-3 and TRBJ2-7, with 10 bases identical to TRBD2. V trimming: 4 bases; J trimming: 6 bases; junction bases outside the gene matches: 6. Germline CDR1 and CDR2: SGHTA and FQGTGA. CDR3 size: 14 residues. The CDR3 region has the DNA TGTGCCAGCAGCTGGAGCGGGAGGGAGGGCGAGCAGTACTTC. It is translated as CASSWSGREGEQYF.

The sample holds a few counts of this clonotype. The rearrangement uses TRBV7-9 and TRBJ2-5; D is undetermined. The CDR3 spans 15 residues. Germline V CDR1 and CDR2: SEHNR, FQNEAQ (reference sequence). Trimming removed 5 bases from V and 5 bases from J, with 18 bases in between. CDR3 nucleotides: TGTGCCAGCAGCCCCCCCCAAAGGTTTGGTGAGACCCAGTACTTC. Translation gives CASSPPQRFGETQYF.

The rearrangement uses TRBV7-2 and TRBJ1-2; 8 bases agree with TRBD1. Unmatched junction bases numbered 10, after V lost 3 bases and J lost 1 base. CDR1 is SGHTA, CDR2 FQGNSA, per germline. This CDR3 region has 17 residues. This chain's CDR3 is CASSFPGQAILNYGYTF. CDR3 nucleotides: TGTGCCAGCAGCTTTCCGGGACAGGCGATTCTTAACTATGGCTACACCTTC.

The chain's CDR3 is CASSPGQYWNEQFF. CDR3 sequence (DNA): TGTGCCAGCAGCCCGGGACAGTACTGGAATGAGCAGTTCTTC. This chain joins TRBV7-9 and TRBJ2-1; 7 bases agree with TRBD1. Germline CDR1 reads SEHNR; CDR2 reads FQNEAQ (reference sequence). Germline trimming cut 5 bases from V and 7 bases from J; bases unmatched to any gene: 8. This CDR3 is 14 amino acids long.

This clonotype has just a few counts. The CDR3 loop reads CASCRGAFTDTQYF. For the CDR3, the DNA is TGTGCCAGCTGTAGGGGGGCTTTTACAGATACGCAGTATTTT. The rearrangement joins TRBV6-2 or TRBV6-3 to TRBJ2-3; D tentatively fits TRBD1 or TRBD2 (6 bases each). This CDR3 spans 14 amino acids. Germline CDR1 and CDR2: MNHEY and SVGEGT. The V gene lost 8 bases and the J gene lost 3 bases, with 15 bases spanning the gap.

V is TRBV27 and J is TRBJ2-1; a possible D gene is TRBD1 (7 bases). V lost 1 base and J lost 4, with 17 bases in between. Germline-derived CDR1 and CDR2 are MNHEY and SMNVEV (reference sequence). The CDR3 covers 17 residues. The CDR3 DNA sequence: TGTGCCAGCAGTTTATGGGGCCCCAGGGGGAGGTACAATGAGCAGTTCTTC. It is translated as CASSLWGPRGRYNEQFF.

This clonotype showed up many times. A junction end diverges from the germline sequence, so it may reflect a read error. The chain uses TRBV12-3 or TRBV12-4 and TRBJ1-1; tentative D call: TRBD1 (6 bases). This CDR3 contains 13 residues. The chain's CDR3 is CASSVAGDTEAFF. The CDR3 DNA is TGTGCCAGCAGTGTAGCAGGGGACACTGAAGCTTTCTTT.

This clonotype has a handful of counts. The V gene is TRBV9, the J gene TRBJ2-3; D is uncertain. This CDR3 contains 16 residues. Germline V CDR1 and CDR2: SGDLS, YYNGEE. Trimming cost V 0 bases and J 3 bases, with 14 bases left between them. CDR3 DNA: TGTGCCAGCAGCGTAGGTACCTCTGGGGTGACAGATACGCAGTATTTT. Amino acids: CASSVGTSGVTDTQYF.

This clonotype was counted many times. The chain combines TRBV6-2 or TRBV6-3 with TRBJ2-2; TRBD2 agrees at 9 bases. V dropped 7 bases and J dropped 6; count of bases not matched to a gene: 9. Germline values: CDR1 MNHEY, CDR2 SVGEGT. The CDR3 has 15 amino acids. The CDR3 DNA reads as TGTGCCAGCACTCTGACTAGCGGCGGAGCCGGGGAGCTGTTTTTT. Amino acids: CASTLTSGGAGELFF.

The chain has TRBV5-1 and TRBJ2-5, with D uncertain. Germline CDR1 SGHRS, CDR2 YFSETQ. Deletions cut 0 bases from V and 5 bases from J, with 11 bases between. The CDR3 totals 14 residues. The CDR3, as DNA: TGCGCCAGCAGCTTGGCCGGTCCAGCGGAGACCCAGTACTTC. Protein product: CASSLAGPAETQYF.